This TCR beta chain emerged from a study of T-cell memory formation after mild COVID-19. Study-wide context: Each donor largely had its own TCR clusters.

Study-wide results and caveats: Contracting CD8+ clones were enriched in EMRA, CD4+ mainly in CM and EM. Some clones that responded turned up in pre-infection memory, which suggests that cross-reactive memory joined in.

This clonotype was seen more than once but under ten times. Its antigen is undetermined. 5'RACE with constant-segment primers built TCRalpha and TCRbeta cDNA libraries with UMIs. One entry per CDR3 protein, called by TCRdb with MiXCR from the 5' RACE reads. This table holds more than 85,000 distinct CDR3 sequences, 11% found once. CDR1 SQVTM and CDR2 ANQGSEA come from the germline V gene. The CDR3 totals 14 residues. J was trimmed by 0 bases and V by 8 bases; bases with no gene match: 5. The gene calls are TRBV29-1 and TRBJ2-1; 9 bases line up with TRBD1. This TCR was recovered from a man in his late teens or twenties who had mild COVID-19 (a few samples of this study predate the infection). Cell type and time point are not known. The material sequenced was PBMCs or a T cell subset sorted from them (not recorded which). The CDR3: CSSSGQGSYNEQFF. The CDR3 DNA is TGCAGCTCGTCGGGACAGGGCTCCTACAATGAGCAGTTCTTC.